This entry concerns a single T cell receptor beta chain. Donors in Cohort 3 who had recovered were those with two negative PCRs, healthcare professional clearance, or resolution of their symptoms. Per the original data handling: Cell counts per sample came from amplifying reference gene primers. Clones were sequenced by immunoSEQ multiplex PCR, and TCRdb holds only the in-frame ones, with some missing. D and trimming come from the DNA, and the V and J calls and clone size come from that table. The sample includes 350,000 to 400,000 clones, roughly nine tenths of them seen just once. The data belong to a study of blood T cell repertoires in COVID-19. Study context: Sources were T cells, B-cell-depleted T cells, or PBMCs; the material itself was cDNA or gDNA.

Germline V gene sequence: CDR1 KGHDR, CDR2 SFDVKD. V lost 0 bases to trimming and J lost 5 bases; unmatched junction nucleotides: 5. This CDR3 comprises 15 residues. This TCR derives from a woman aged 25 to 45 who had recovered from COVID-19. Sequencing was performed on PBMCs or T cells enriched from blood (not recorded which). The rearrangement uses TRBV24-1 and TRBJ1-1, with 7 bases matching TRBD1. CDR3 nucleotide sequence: TGTGCCACCAGTGATTTGCGGGCAGGGGGTACTGAAGCTTTCTTT. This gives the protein CATSDLRAGGTEAFF.